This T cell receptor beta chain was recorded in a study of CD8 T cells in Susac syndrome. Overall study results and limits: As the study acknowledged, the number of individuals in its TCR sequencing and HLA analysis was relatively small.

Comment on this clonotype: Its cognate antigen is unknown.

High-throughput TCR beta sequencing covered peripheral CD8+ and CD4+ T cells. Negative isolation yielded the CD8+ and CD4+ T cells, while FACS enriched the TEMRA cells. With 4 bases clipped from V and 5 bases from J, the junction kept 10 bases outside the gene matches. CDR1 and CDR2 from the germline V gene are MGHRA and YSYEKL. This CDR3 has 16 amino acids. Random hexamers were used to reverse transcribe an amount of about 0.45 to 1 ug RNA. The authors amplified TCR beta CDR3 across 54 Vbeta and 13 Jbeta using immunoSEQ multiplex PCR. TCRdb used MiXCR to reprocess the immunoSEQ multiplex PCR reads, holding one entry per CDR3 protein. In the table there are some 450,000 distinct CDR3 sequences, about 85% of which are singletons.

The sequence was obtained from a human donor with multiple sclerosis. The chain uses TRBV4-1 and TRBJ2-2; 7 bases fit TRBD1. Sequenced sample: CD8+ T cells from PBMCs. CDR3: CASSPIVGGRTGELFF. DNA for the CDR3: TGCGCCAGCAGCCCTATCGTAGGGGGCCGGACCGGGGAGCTGTTTTTT.